This entry lists 30 T cell receptor beta chains sequenced from one sample in a study of cytomegalovirus exposure and HLA in healthy donors. A multiplex PCR was run with 60 Vbeta primers and 13 Jbeta primers. Generated by immunoSEQ multiplex PCR, the TCRdb table keeps only in-frame clones and is missing some. The sample lists around 140,000 clones; 80% were seen once. The sequenced sample consisted of PBMCs. These receptors all come from a man aged 35-49 years in good health and CMV-seronegative.

This clone was detected a few times. The V gene is TRBV5-4, the J gene TRBJ2-7; D unresolved. V dropped 4 bases and J dropped 2 bases, with 13 bases sitting between them. Germline lookup yields CDR1 SGHNT and CDR2 YYREEE (reference sequence). This CDR3 has 14 amino acids. The CDR3 DNA reads TGTGCCAGCAGCGATCGGCCAGAGGCCTACGAGCAGTACTTC. Translated: CASSDRPEAYEQYF.

The chain links TRBV5-6 to TRBJ2-3; D could derive from TRBD1 or TRBD2 (5 bases each). The CDR3 extends over 14 amino acids. Germline CDR1 is SGHDT and CDR2 is YYEEEE. Trimming cost V 5 bases and J 3 bases, with 13 bases left between them. CDR3 nucleotide sequence: TGTGCCAGCAGTTTGAGGGCAGGGACAGATACGCAGTATTTT. This gives the protein CASSLRAGTDTQYF.

The chain links TRBV6-5 to TRBJ1-1; D not certain. CDR1 is MNHEY and CDR2 is SVGAGI in the germline V gene. Between the trimmed V and J ends, which lost 11 bases and 3 bases, there was a span of 10 bases. CDR3 length: 11 amino acids. The CDR3 is CASYYDTEAFF. The DNA for the CDR3 is TGTGCCTCCTATTACGACACTGAAGCTTTCTTT.

The rearrangement joins TRBV7-9 to TRBJ2-7, with TRBD1 matching over 8 bases. The CDR3 totals 16 residues. V shed 6 bases, J shed 2 bases, and the junction held 12 bases outside the gene matches. Germline CDR1 is SEHNR and CDR2 is FQNEAQ (reference sequence). The CDR3 is CASRTETGTGTYEQYF. CDR3 in DNA: TGTGCCAGCAGGACAGAAACCGGGACAGGTACCTACGAGCAGTACTTC.

The chain combines TRBV6-1 with TRBJ2-3; TRBD1 might be the D (5 bases). This CDR3 comprises 13 residues. Looked up from germline, CDR1 is MNHNS and CDR2 is SASEGT. Trimming left V 6 bases short and J 4 bases short, with 11 bases between. The CDR3 region is CASRYSGSDTQYF. Written as DNA, the CDR3 is TGTGCCAGCAGATATTCAGGGTCAGATACGCAGTATTTT.

V gene TRBV7-8 combines with J gene TRBJ1-1; D not resolved. This CDR3 has 12 residues. Germline V CDR1 and CDR2: SGHVS, FQNEAQ. V was clipped by 5 bases and J by 6 bases, with 10 bases between them. The CDR3: CASSPTTPEAFF. The CDR3 nucleotides read TGTGCCAGCAGCCCAACGACACCTGAAGCTTTCTTT.

The chain has TRBV7-8 and TRBJ2-6, with 7 bases fitting TRBD2. Germline CDR1 reads SGHVS; CDR2 reads FQNEAQ. Trimming took 3 bases from V and 0 from J; bases not matched to a gene: 8. There are 18 residues in the CDR3. Here the CDR3 reads CASSFRVAGGSGANVLTF. Here the CDR3 DNA reads TGTGCCAGCAGCTTCCGTGTAGCGGGTGGCTCTGGGGCCAACGTCCTGACTTTC.

The rearrangement uses TRBV6-4 and TRBJ1-1; 9 nucleotides line up with TRBD1. V shed 6 bases, J shed 3 bases, and the junction held 2 bases outside the gene matches. The V gene's germline CDR1 is MRHNA and CDR2 SNTAGT. This CDR3 comprises 13 residues. The CDR3 is CASSRTGDTEAFF. In nucleotides, the CDR3 is TGTGCCAGCAGCAGGACAGGGGACACTGAAGCTTTCTTT.

The J gene is TRBJ2-5, the V gene TRBV10-3; 8 bases agree with TRBD2. CDR1 and CDR2 (germline): ENHRY, SYGVKD. CDR3 length: 12 amino acids. Trimming at V came to 9 bases and at J to 1 base, leaving 1 base not matched to a gene. DNA of the CDR3: TGTGCCATAGCGGGGGTCCAAGAGACCCAGTACTTC. Translated, it gives CAIAGVQETQYF.

This chain joins TRBV6-1 and TRBJ1-6; 9 bases are shared with TRBD1. Germline CDR1 reads MNHNS; CDR2 reads SASEGT. The V gene end was trimmed by 5 bases and the J gene end by 8 bases; junction bases not matched to a gene: 4. The CDR3 spans 14 residues. The CDR3 coding sequence is TGTGCCAGCAGTATAACAGGGGGCGATTCACCCCTCCACTTT. It encodes CASSITGGDSPLHF.

V is TRBV5-1 and J is TRBJ2-3; tentative D call: TRBD2 (6 bases). The germline gives CDR1 SGHRS, CDR2 YFSETQ. The CDR3 spans 13 residues. V was cut by 1 base and J by 5 bases, with 8 bases left in between. This CDR3 reads CASSLTGGDTQYF. Written as DNA, the CDR3 is TGCGCCAGCAGCTTGACCGGGGGAGATACGCAGTATTTT.

The gene calls are TRBV7-6 and TRBJ2-7; 7 bases are shared with TRBD1. The CDR3 length is 15 residues. V gave up 2 bases and J gave up 6 bases; unmatched junction bases: 10. Germline CDR1 and CDR2: SGHVS and FNYEAQ. CDR3 in amino acids: CASSLSPTGNSEQYF. CDR3 bases: TGTGCCAGCAGCTTATCCCCGACAGGGAATAGCGAGCAGTACTTC. The variable domain in full, completed from reference TRBV7-6 and TRBJ2-7, reads GAGVSQSPRYKVTKRGQDVALRCDPISGHVSLYWYRQALGQGPEFLTYFNYEAQQDKSGLPNDRFSAERPEGSISTLTIQRTEQRDSAMYRCASSLSPTGNSEQYFGPGTRLTVT.

This clone was seen only once. The chain uses TRBV28 and TRBJ1-6; TRBD1 agrees at 7 bases. J was trimmed by 7 bases and V by 4 bases; bases with no gene match: 7. Germline CDR1 reads MDHEN; CDR2 reads SYDVKM. The CDR3 spans 15 residues. CDR3 sequence reads: CASSSRGTANSPLHF. The CDR3 nucleotides are TGTGCCAGCAGTTCCCGAGGGACAGCAAATTCACCCCTCCACTTT.

This clone was seen only once. The chain links TRBV7-9 to TRBJ1-1, with TRBD1 matching 9 bases. The CDR3 consists of 14 residues. The germline V gene encodes CDR1 SEHNR and CDR2 FQNEAQ (reference sequence). Trimming took 5 bases from V and 5 from J; bases not matched to a gene: 6. CDR3: CASSPQGARTEAFF. The CDR3 nucleotides read TGTGCCAGCAGCCCACAGGGGGCGAGAACTGAAGCTTTCTTT.

V is TRBV4-3 and J is TRBJ1-2; 7 positions match TRBD1. V lost 1 base and J lost 0; bases outside the gene matches: 2. Germline values: CDR1 LGHNA, CDR2 YSLEER. The CDR3 covers 15 residues. The DNA of the CDR3 is TGCGCCAGCAGCCAAGGCACAGGGGCTAACTATGGCTACACCTTC. It is translated as CASSQGTGANYGYTF.

This clone appeared once. The rearrangement uses TRBV5-4 and TRBJ1-6; TRBD1 might be the D (5 bases). The CDR3 covers 16 residues. V lost 2 bases and J 4 bases, leaving 13 bases between the germline ends. Germline CDR1 and CDR2: SGHNT and YYREEE (reference sequence). CDR3 region: CASSLEGVGYNSPLHF. As DNA, the CDR3 is TGTGCCAGCAGCTTAGAAGGGGTGGGGTATAATTCACCCCTCCACTTT. The entire variable domain, with the rest obtained from reference TRBV5-4 and TRBJ1-6, is as follows: ETGVTQSPTHLIKTRGQQVTLRCSSQSGHNTVSWYQQALGQGPQFIFQYYREEENGRGNFPPRFSGLQFPNYSSELNVNALELDDSALYLCASSLEGVGYNSPLHFGNGTRLTVT.

This rearrangement joins TRBV29-1 to TRBJ1-1; possible D gene TRBD1, 6 bases. Germline CDR1 reads SQVTM; CDR2 reads ANQGSEA. V lost 3 bases, J lost 1 base, and 18 bases lay in between. This CDR3 has 16 amino acids. The CDR3 loop is CSVDGYPGQTNTEAFF. CDR3 coding DNA: TGCAGCGTTGACGGCTACCCTGGACAGACGAACACTGAAGCTTTCTTT.

V usage is TRBV4-3 and J usage is TRBJ2-5; 8 bases map to TRBD1. This CDR3 comprises 13 residues. CDR1 LGHNA and CDR2 YSLEER come from the germline V gene. The ends lost 5 bases at V and 4 bases at J; junction bases unmatched: 3. CDR3 residues: CASSYDRGETQYF. In DNA form, the CDR3 reads TGCGCCAGCAGCTACGACAGGGGAGAGACCCAGTACTTC.

Only a few counts were recorded for this clone. This chain links TRBV6-5 with TRBJ1-1; D unclear. Deletions cut 3 bases from V and 5 bases from J, with 10 bases between. The CDR3 runs 13 residues. In germline, CDR1 is MNHEY, CDR2 SVGAGI. DNA for the CDR3: TGTGCCAGCAGTTATGGCTCGGGGACTGAAGCTTTCTTT. As protein: CASSYGSGTEAFF.

There are many counts of this clone. The V and J genes are TRBV6-5 and TRBJ1-1; 7 nucleotides line up with TRBD1. The CDR3 is made up of 13 amino acids. With 6 bases clipped from V and 2 bases from J, the junction kept 3 bases outside the gene matches. From germline, CDR1 is MNHEY and CDR2 SVGAGI. CDR3 sequence (DNA): TGTGCCAGCAGGGGGACAGCCAACACTGAAGCTTTCTTT. It codes for CASRGTANTEAFF.

The chain uses TRBV6-6 and TRBJ2-5, with a tentative D call TRBD2 (7 bases). Germline values: CDR1 MNHNY, CDR2 SVGAGI (reference sequence). CDR3 size: 13 residues. Trimming took 5 bases from V and 5 from J, leaving 12 bases between them. As DNA, the CDR3 is TGTGCCAGCAGTCGGGGGGCCGAGGAGACCCAGTACTTC. Translated, it gives CASSRGAEETQYF.

V and J are TRBV18 and TRBJ1-2; 12 bases map to TRBD1. V lost 9 bases, J lost 3 bases, and 11 bases stayed unmatched. The CDR3 runs 16 residues. The germline V gene encodes CDR1 KGHSH and CDR2 LQKENI. Written as DNA, the CDR3 is TGTGCCAGATCCCGGGACAGGGGGCCCCCTGACTATGGCTACACCTTC. Translation: CARSRDRGPPDYGYTF.

The chain uses TRBV5-8 and TRBJ1-1, with D hard to call. Trimming took 1 base from V and 11 from J, leaving 9 bases between them. Germline CDR1 reads SGHTS; CDR2 reads YDEGEE. This CDR3 has 11 amino acids. The CDR3 is CASSLREWAFF. CDR3 DNA: TGTGCCAGCAGCTTGAGAGAATGGGCTTTCTTT.

The chain recombines TRBV27 with TRBJ1-2, with 7 bases aligning to TRBD1. The V gene's germline CDR1 is MNHEY and CDR2 SMNVEV (reference sequence). The CDR3 runs to 15 residues. Trimming took 5 bases from V and 3 from J; bases not matched to a gene: 9. The CDR3 nucleotides are TGTGCCAGCAGTCCGTTGGGACAGACTTACTATGGCTACACCTTC. Protein sequence: CASSPLGQTYYGYTF.

The rearrangement links TRBV5-1 to TRBJ2-5; 10 nucleotides agree with TRBD2. The CDR3 has 18 residues. V lost 7 bases to trimming and J lost 5 bases; unmatched junction nucleotides: 20. Looked up from germline, CDR1 is SGHRS and CDR2 is YFSETQ. The CDR3 reads CASDPDKGSGGPRETQYF. CDR3 coding DNA: TGCGCCAGCGACCCAGACAAAGGTAGCGGGGGGCCGAGGGAGACCCAGTACTTC.

This chain connects TRBV30 to TRBJ2-2; TRBD2 agrees at 13 bases. V lost 3 bases to trimming and J lost 8 bases; unmatched junction nucleotides: 6. CDR1 is GTSNPN, CDR2 SVGIG, per germline (reference sequence). The CDR3 is 15 amino acids. CDR3 DNA: TGTGCCTGGAGGCGGACTAGCGGGGGAAGAGGGGAGCTGTTTTTT. This gives the protein CAWRRTSGGRGELFF.

The chain carries TRBV2 and TRBJ1-1, with 7 bases lining up with TRBD1. CDR1 is SNHLY, CDR2 FYNNEI, per germline. V shed 8 bases and J 1 base; nucleotides not matched to a gene: 4. CDR3 size: 13 residues. The CDR3 loop is CASLNRGNTEAFF. The CDR3 nucleotides read TGTGCCAGCCTAAACAGGGGGAACACTGAAGCTTTCTTT.

V and J are TRBV28 and TRBJ1-2, with D tentatively TRBD1 (5 bases). Germline-derived CDR1 and CDR2 are MDHEN and SYDVKM. The CDR3 spans 15 residues. Trimming removed 5 bases at V and 4 bases at J, with 17 bases between. The CDR3 coding sequence is TGTGCCAGCAGTCCACAGCTTGGGGCAGCCTATGGCTACACCTTC. Its protein is CASSPQLGAAYGYTF.

The chain employs TRBV7-9 and TRBJ2-5; maybe TRBD2 (5 bases). The CDR3 runs to 15 residues. CDR1 SEHNR and CDR2 FQNEAQ come from the germline V gene (reference sequence). V lost 0 bases, J lost 5 bases, and 13 bases lay in between. The CDR3 loop reads CASSLAIGSGETQYF. The CDR3 DNA sequence: TGTGCCAGCAGCTTAGCGATCGGGTCGGGGGAGACCCAGTACTTC.

This chain uses TRBV2 with TRBJ2-5; 8 bases match TRBD1. Judging by the DNA end, TRBJ2-7 fits better; the J call may be wrong. Per germline, CDR1 SNHLY and CDR2 FYNNEI. This CDR3 contains 14 residues. CDR3 amino acids: CATMTGVLNYEQYF. CDR3 bases: TGTGCCACCATGACAGGGGTTCTTAACTACGAGCAGTACTTC.